Listed below are T cell receptor beta chains from one sample, sequenced in a study of blood T cells in healthy people across ages. TCRdb analysed the 5' RACE reads with MiXCR anew, one entry per CDR3 protein. The sample holds about 1.1 million distinct CDR3 sequences, roughly two fifths seen once. Input material: blood. These receptors all stem from a man between 18 and 29 years old in good health. The CDR3 runs from the conserved cysteine through the conserved F or W. Fields, in order: clone size, V gene, D gene, J gene, CDR3 protein, CDR3 DNA. D genes are given only for firm matches. Only some rows state a clone size, as once, few, many or a class for expanded clones.

clone_size: few; v_call: TRBV15; d_call: .; j_call: TRBJ1-2; cdr3_aa: CATSRDLIYGYTF; cdr3_nt: TGTGCCACCAGCAGAGATCTGATATATGGCTACACCTTC
clone_size: few; v_call: TRBV20-1; d_call: .; j_call: TRBJ2-3; cdr3_aa: CSATMVAGSTDTQYF; cdr3_nt: TGCAGTGCTACTATGGTCGCAGGAAGCACAGATACGCAGTATTTT
clone_size: .; v_call: TRBV12-3/TRBV12-4; d_call: .; j_call: TRBJ2-3; cdr3_aa: CASTTRGTSTDTQYF; cdr3_nt: TGTGCCAGCACCACGCGGGGCACTAGCACAGATACGCAGTATTTT
clone_size: .; v_call: TRBV20-1; d_call: .; j_call: TRBJ2-3; cdr3_aa: CSAAKPGQPEFATQYF; cdr3_nt: TGCAGTGCTGCAAAACCCGGACAGCCTGAGTTCGCTACGCAGTATTTT
clone_size: few; v_call: TRBV7-9; d_call: .; j_call: TRBJ1-2; cdr3_aa: CASSSGPTGNYGYTF; cdr3_nt: TGTGCCAGCAGCTCCGGACCGACTGGGAACTATGGCTACACCTTC
clone_size: .; v_call: TRBV20-1; d_call: TRBD2; j_call: TRBJ2-1; cdr3_aa: CSARDLERGVNEQFF; cdr3_nt: TGCAGTGCTAGAGATCTTGAGCGGGGAGTCAATGAGCAGTTCTTC
clone_size: .; v_call: TRBV6-6; d_call: .; j_call: TRBJ2-5; cdr3_aa: CASSYSGTGKETQYF; cdr3_nt: TGTGCCAGCAGTTACTCAGGGACGGGGAAAGAGACCCAGTACTTC
clone_size: .; v_call: TRBV4-2; d_call: .; j_call: TRBJ2-3; cdr3_aa: CASNQDIDSGGTQYF; cdr3_nt: TGTGCCAGCAACCAAGATATAGACAGTGGCGGTACGCAGTATTTT
clone_size: few; v_call: TRBV10-3; d_call: .; j_call: TRBJ1-1; cdr3_aa: CAISAPPEAFF; cdr3_nt: TGTGCCATCAGTGCTCCCCCTGAAGCTTTCTTT
clone_size: .; v_call: TRBV12-5; d_call: .; j_call: TRBJ1-5; cdr3_aa: CASGVDSYNQPQHF; cdr3_nt: TGTGCTAGTGGAGTTGACAGTTACAATCAGCCCCAGCATTTT
clone_size: few; v_call: TRBV4-3; d_call: .; j_call: TRBJ1-2; cdr3_aa: CASSQDTVIPYGYTF; cdr3_nt: TGCGCCAGCAGCCAAGATACGGTCATTCCCTATGGCTACACCTTC
clone_size: .; v_call: TRBV20-1; d_call: TRBD1; j_call: TRBJ1-6; cdr3_aa: CSASLGDRGNSPLHF; cdr3_nt: TGCAGTGCTAGTCTAGGTGACAGGGGTAATTCACCCCTCCACTTT
clone_size: .; v_call: TRBV11-2; d_call: .; j_call: TRBJ2-2; cdr3_aa: CASSLGPDRKTGELFF; cdr3_nt: TGTGCCAGCAGCTTAGGACCGGACAGAAAAACCGGGGAGCTGTTTTTT
clone_size: .; v_call: TRBV11-2; d_call: TRBD1; j_call: TRBJ2-2; cdr3_aa: CASSIGTGGLIGELFF; cdr3_nt: TGTGCCAGCAGCATTGGGACAGGGGGATTGATCGGGGAGCTGTTTTTT
clone_size: few; v_call: TRBV5-5; d_call: TRBD1; j_call: TRBJ1-5; cdr3_aa: CASSLRGQQPQHF; cdr3_nt: TGTGCCAGCAGCTTACGGGGACAGCAGCCCCAGCATTTT
clone_size: few; v_call: TRBV12-3/TRBV12-4; d_call: .; j_call: TRBJ1-1; cdr3_aa: CASTAGLNTEAFF; cdr3_nt: TGTGCCAGCACTGCAGGGCTCAACACTGAAGCTTTCTTT
clone_size: .; v_call: TRBV4-1; d_call: .; j_call: TRBJ2-3; cdr3_aa: CARSQVRGDTDTQYF; cdr3_nt: TGCGCCCGCAGCCAAGTAAGGGGGGACACAGATACGCAGTATTTT
clone_size: few; v_call: TRBV24-1; d_call: .; j_call: TRBJ2-3; cdr3_aa: CATSERGSTDTQYF; cdr3_nt: TGTGCCACCAGTGAGCGGGGATCCACAGATACGCAGTATTTT
clone_size: many; v_call: TRBV4-3; d_call: .; j_call: TRBJ2-3; cdr3_aa: CASSHSGSTDTQYF; cdr3_nt: TGCGCCAGCAGCCATAGCGGTAGCACAGATACGCAGTATTTT
clone_size: .; v_call: TRBV5-1; d_call: .; j_call: TRBJ2-1; cdr3_aa: CASSSRQKIGYNEQFF; cdr3_nt: TGCGCCAGCAGCTCCCGACAGAAAATAGGATACAATGAGCAGTTCTTC
clone_size: .; v_call: TRBV9; d_call: .; j_call: TRBJ2-7; cdr3_aa: CASSPPSNHEQYF; cdr3_nt: TGTGCCAGCAGCCCCCCTAGTAACCACGAGCAGTACTTC
clone_size: few; v_call: TRBV7-9; d_call: .; j_call: TRBJ2-7; cdr3_aa: CASSSPTEYYEQYF; cdr3_nt: TGTGCCAGCAGCTCGCCGACGGAGTACTACGAGCAGTACTTC
clone_size: .; v_call: TRBV4-1; d_call: .; j_call: TRBJ1-1; cdr3_aa: CASKEGSDTEAFF; cdr3_nt: TGCGCCAGCAAGGAAGGTTCTGACACTGAAGCTTTCTTT
clone_size: few; v_call: TRBV6-1; d_call: .; j_call: TRBJ2-1; cdr3_aa: CASSEVAGAYEQFF; cdr3_nt: TGTGCCAGCAGTGAAGTAGCAGGGGCCTATGAGCAGTTCTTC
clone_size: few; v_call: TRBV20-1; d_call: .; j_call: TRBJ2-3; cdr3_aa: CSARAGSPPPTQYF; cdr3_nt: TGCAGTGCTAGGGCAGGCTCTCCCCCCCCCACGCAGTATTTT
clone_size: .; v_call: TRBV12-3/TRBV12-4; d_call: .; j_call: TRBJ1-4; cdr3_aa: CASSGVAGRSQNEKLFF; cdr3_nt: TGTGCCAGCAGTGGGGTCGCAGGCCGATCACAAAATGAAAAACTGTTTTTT
clone_size: few; v_call: TRBV4-1; d_call: .; j_call: TRBJ1-2; cdr3_aa: CASNRQGANYGYTF; cdr3_nt: TGCGCCAGTAACAGGCAGGGCGCTAACTATGGCTACACCTTC
clone_size: .; v_call: TRBV7-2; d_call: TRBD2; j_call: TRBJ2-1; cdr3_aa: CASSLRLANEQFF; cdr3_nt: TGTGCCAGCAGCTTAAGACTAGCTAACGAGCAGTTCTTC
clone_size: .; v_call: TRBV28; d_call: .; j_call: TRBJ2-1; cdr3_aa: CASSSGGTQYNEQFF; cdr3_nt: TGTGCCAGCAGTTCCGGCGGGACACAATACAATGAGCAGTTCTTC
clone_size: few; v_call: TRBV4-3; d_call: .; j_call: TRBJ2-3; cdr3_aa: CASSQDFGDLTDTQYF; cdr3_nt: TGCGCCAGCAGCCAAGATTTTGGGGACCTCACAGATACGCAGTATTTT
clone_size: .; v_call: TRBV7-2; d_call: .; j_call: TRBJ1-6; cdr3_aa: CASSLSGACNSPLHF; cdr3_nt: TGTGCCAGCAGCTTATCAGGGGCGTGTAATTCACCCCTCCACTTT
clone_size: .; v_call: TRBV7-3; d_call: TRBD2; j_call: TRBJ2-7; cdr3_aa: CASSFARGLGYEQYF; cdr3_nt: TGTGCCAGCAGCTTCGCACGTGGACTAGGCTACGAGCAGTACTTC
clone_size: few; v_call: TRBV27; d_call: .; j_call: TRBJ2-5; cdr3_aa: CASSKQEQETQYF; cdr3_nt: TGTGCCAGCAGTAAACAGGAGCAAGAGACCCAGTACTTC
clone_size: few; v_call: TRBV4-2; d_call: .; j_call: TRBJ1-2; cdr3_aa: CASSQEGSGVGYTF; cdr3_nt: TGTGCCAGCAGCCAAGAAGGGTCCGGGGTCGGCTACACCTTC
clone_size: few; v_call: TRBV25-1; d_call: .; j_call: TRBJ1-1; cdr3_aa: CASSETSFQTQGTEAFF; cdr3_nt: TGTGCCAGCAGTGAAACTTCATTCCAGACCCAGGGTACTGAAGCTTTCTTT
clone_size: many; v_call: TRBV12-3/TRBV12-4; d_call: .; j_call: TRBJ2-3; cdr3_aa: CASTQGGDTQYF; cdr3_nt: TGTGCCAGCACCCAGGGGGGGGATACGCAGTATTTT
clone_size: few; v_call: TRBV7-2; d_call: .; j_call: TRBJ2-2; cdr3_aa: CASSFIGPGELFF; cdr3_nt: TGTGCCAGCAGCTTCATCGGCCCCGGGGAGCTGTTTTTT
clone_size: .; v_call: TRBV6-5; d_call: .; j_call: TRBJ1-2; cdr3_aa: CASKKMGGNYGYTF; cdr3_nt: TGTGCCTCTAAAAAAATGGGGGGGAACTATGGCTACACCTTC
clone_size: few; v_call: TRBV7-9; d_call: .; j_call: TRBJ1-1; cdr3_aa: CASSPIPRGGMYTEAFF; cdr3_nt: TGTGCCAGCAGCCCCATTCCACGAGGGGGTATGTACACTGAAGCTTTCTTT
clone_size: once; v_call: TRBV27; d_call: TRBD1; j_call: TRBJ1-2; cdr3_aa: CASSPGTGGQGYTF; cdr3_nt: TGTGCCAGCAGTCCCGGGACAGGGGGACAGGGCTACACCTTC
clone_size: few; v_call: TRBV19; d_call: .; j_call: TRBJ1-1; cdr3_aa: CASSMAALEQTEAFF; cdr3_nt: TGTGCCAGTAGTATGGCGGCCCTTGAGCAGACTGAAGCTTTCTTT
clone_size: few; v_call: TRBV9; d_call: .; j_call: TRBJ1-2; cdr3_aa: CASSVPARGYGYTF; cdr3_nt: TGTGCCAGCAGCGTCCCAGCCAGGGGCTATGGCTACACCTTC
clone_size: few; v_call: TRBV7-2; d_call: .; j_call: TRBJ1-2; cdr3_aa: CASSLQASPSNYGYTF; cdr3_nt: TGTGCCAGCAGCTTACAAGCCAGCCCTTCTAACTATGGCTACACCTTC
clone_size: few; v_call: TRBV28; d_call: .; j_call: TRBJ1-1; cdr3_aa: CASSLVALEVEAFF; cdr3_nt: TGTGCCAGCAGTTTAGTGGCTCTAGAAGTGGAAGCTTTCTTT
clone_size: .; v_call: TRBV5-6; d_call: .; j_call: TRBJ1-5; cdr3_aa: CASSLAGRFLNQPQHF; cdr3_nt: TGTGCCAGCAGCTTGGCTGGACGGTTCCTAAATCAGCCCCAGCATTTT
clone_size: .; v_call: TRBV29-1; d_call: .; j_call: TRBJ2-7; cdr3_aa: CSVLQPSGSYEQYF; cdr3_nt: TGCAGCGTCTTACAACCCTCGGGCTCCTACGAGCAGTACTTC
clone_size: few; v_call: TRBV4-3; d_call: .; j_call: TRBJ1-5; cdr3_aa: CASSQGMGYQPQHF; cdr3_nt: TGCGCCAGCAGCCAAGGTATGGGTTATCAGCCCCAGCATTTT
clone_size: .; v_call: TRBV20-1; d_call: .; j_call: TRBJ2-7; cdr3_aa: CSARDFDSRYEQYF; cdr3_nt: TGCAGTGCTAGAGATTTTGACAGCCGCTACGAGCAGTACTTC
clone_size: .; v_call: TRBV6-1; d_call: .; j_call: TRBJ2-3; cdr3_aa: CASSEDRVADTQYF; cdr3_nt: TGTGCCAGCAGTGAAGACAGGGTGGCAGATACGCAGTATTTT
clone_size: few; v_call: TRBV5-1; d_call: .; j_call: TRBJ2-1; cdr3_aa: CASSPKGGQYNEQFF; cdr3_nt: TGCGCCAGCAGCCCTAAGGGGGGGCAGTATAATGAGCAGTTCTTC
clone_size: .; v_call: TRBV10-3; d_call: .; j_call: TRBJ1-2; cdr3_aa: CAISESGEGRANYGYTF; cdr3_nt: TGTGCCATCAGTGAGTCTGGGGAGGGAAGAGCTAACTATGGCTACACCTTC
clone_size: many; v_call: TRBV11-2; d_call: .; j_call: TRBJ2-3; cdr3_aa: CASFRDSPLLGDTQYF; cdr3_nt: TGTGCCAGCTTCCGGGACTCACCTCTCCTAGGAGATACGCAGTATTTT
clone_size: few; v_call: TRBV2; d_call: .; j_call: TRBJ1-2; cdr3_aa: CASRGQLYGYTF; cdr3_nt: TGTGCCAGCAGAGGGCAACTTTATGGCTACACCTTC
clone_size: .; v_call: TRBV3-1; d_call: TRBD2; j_call: TRBJ2-1; cdr3_aa: CASSQDLLLAGGEQFF; cdr3_nt: TGTGCCAGCAGCCAAGATCTCCTACTAGCGGGGGGGGAGCAGTTCTTC
clone_size: .; v_call: TRBV4-3; d_call: TRBD2; j_call: TRBJ2-5; cdr3_aa: CASSQVCLAGSQETQYF; cdr3_nt: TGCGCCAGCAGCCAAGTCTGTCTAGCGGGGTCTCAAGAGACCCAGTACTTC
clone_size: once; v_call: TRBV5-1; d_call: .; j_call: TRBJ2-1; cdr3_aa: CASRPVGGPIYNEQFF; cdr3_nt: TGCGCCAGCAGACCGGTGGGGGGCCCTATCTACAATGAGCAGTTCTTC